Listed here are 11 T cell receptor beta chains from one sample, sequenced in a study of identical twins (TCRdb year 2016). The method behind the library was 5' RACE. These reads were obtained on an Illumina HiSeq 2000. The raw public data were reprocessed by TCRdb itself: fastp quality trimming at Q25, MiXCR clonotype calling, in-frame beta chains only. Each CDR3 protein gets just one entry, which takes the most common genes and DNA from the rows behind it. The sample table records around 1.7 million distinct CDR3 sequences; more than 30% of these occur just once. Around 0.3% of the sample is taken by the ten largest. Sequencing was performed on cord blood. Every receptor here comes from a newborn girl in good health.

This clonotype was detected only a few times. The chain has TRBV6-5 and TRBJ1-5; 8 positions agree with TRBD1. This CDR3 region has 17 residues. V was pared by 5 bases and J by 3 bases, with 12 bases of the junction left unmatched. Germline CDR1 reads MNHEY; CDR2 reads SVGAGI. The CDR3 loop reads CASSTLMTGVPNQPQHF. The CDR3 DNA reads TGTGCCAGCAGTACTCTAATGACAGGGGTCCCCAATCAGCCCCAGCATTTT.

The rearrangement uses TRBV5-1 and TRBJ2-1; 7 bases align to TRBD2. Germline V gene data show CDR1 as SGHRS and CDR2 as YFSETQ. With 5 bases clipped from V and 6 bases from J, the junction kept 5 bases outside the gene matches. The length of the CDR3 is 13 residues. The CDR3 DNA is TGCGCCAGCAGGACTAGCAATGGCAATGAGCAGTTCTTC. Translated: CASRTSNGNEQFF.

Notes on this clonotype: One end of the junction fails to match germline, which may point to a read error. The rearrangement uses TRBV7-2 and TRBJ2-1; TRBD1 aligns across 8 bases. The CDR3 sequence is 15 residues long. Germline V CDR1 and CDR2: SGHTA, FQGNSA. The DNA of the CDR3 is TGTGCCGGCAGCCCGAGGGACAGGAACTACAATGAGCAGTTCTTC. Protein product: CAGSPRDRNYNEQFF.

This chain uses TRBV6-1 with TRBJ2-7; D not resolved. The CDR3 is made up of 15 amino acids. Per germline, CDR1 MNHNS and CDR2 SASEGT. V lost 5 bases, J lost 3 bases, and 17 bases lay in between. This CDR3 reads CASSNPRHSDYEQYF. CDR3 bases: TGTGCCAGCAGTAACCCCCGGCACAGTGACTACGAGCAGTACTTC.

CDR3 residues: CASRVVGRADYQPQHF. CDR3 DNA: TGTGCCAGCAGAGTTGTGGGAAGGGCTGACTATCAGCCCCAGCATTTT. The rearrangement links TRBV27 to TRBJ1-5; no clear D gene. The CDR3 loop spans 16 amino acids. V lost 6 bases to trimming and J lost 5 bases, with 20 bases between them. CDR1 and CDR2 (germline): MNHEY, SMNVEV (reference sequence).

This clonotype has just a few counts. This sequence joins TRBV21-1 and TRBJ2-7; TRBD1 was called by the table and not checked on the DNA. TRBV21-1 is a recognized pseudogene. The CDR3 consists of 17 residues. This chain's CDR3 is CASSKKIPGQGSYEQYF. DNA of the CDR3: TGTGCCAGCAGCAAAAAAATCCCGGGACAGGGCTCCTACGAGCAGTACTTC.

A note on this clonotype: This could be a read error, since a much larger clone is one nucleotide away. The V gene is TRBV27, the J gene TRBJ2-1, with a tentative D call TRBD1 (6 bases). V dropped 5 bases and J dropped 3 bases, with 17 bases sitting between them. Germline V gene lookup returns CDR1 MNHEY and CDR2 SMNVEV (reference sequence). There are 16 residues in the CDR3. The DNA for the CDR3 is TGTGCCAGCAGTCCCCCTCACAGGGAAATCTACAATGAGCAGTTCTTC. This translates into CASSPPHREIYNEQFF.

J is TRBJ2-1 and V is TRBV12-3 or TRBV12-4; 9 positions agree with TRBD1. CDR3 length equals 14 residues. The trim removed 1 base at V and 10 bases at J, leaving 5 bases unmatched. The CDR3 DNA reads TGTGCCAGCAGTTTAGGGGACAGGGTCGGGGAGCAGTTCTTC. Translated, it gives CASSLGDRVGEQFF.

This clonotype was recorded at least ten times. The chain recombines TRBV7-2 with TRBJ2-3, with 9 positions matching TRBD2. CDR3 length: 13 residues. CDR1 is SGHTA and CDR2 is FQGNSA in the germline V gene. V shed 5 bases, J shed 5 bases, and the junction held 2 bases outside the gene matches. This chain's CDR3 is CASSRTSVDTQYF. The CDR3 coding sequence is TGTGCCAGCAGCCGGACTAGCGTAGATACGCAGTATTTT.

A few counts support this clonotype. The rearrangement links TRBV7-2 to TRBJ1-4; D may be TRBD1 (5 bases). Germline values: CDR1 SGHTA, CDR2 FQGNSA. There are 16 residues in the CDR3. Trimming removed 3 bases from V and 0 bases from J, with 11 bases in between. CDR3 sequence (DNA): TGTGCCAGCAGCTTCAAGGGGTCCACAACTAATGAAAAACTGTTTTTT. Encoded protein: CASSFKGSTTNEKLFF.

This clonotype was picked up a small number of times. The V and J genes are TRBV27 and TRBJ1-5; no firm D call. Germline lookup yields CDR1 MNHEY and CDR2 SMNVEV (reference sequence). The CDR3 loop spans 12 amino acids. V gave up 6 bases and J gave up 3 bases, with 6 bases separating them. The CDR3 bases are TGTGCCAGCAGAGGAATCAATCAGCCCCAGCATTTT. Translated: CASRGINQPQHF.